One sample yielded the 5 T cell receptor beta chains listed below, sequenced in a study of cytomegalovirus exposure and HLA in healthy donors. The repertoire was sequenced with immunoSEQ multiplex PCR; TCRdb's copy has only in-frame clones and lacks some. The sample has 260,000 or so clones, around nine tenths seen once; the top ten hold 2.6%. The sequencing input was PBMCs. Source of these receptors: a man aged 18 to 29 in good health and CMV-seronegative.

CDR3 sequence: CASSFDRDQTQYF. CDR3 DNA: TGTGCCAGCAGCTTCGACAGGGATCAGACCCAGTACTTC. The chain carries TRBV7-2 and TRBJ2-5; TRBD1 aligns across 7 bases. This CDR3 is 13 amino acids long. CDR1 and CDR2 from the germline V gene are SGHTA and FQGNSA. V shed 3 bases and J 6 bases; nucleotides not matched to a gene: 4.

This clone was picked up a small number of times. The rearrangement links TRBV7-2 to TRBJ1-6; D might be TRBD1 (5 bases). CDR3 length: 16 residues. Deletions cut 5 bases from V and 9 bases from J, with 20 bases between. The germline gives CDR1 SGHTA, CDR2 FQGNSA. The CDR3 DNA sequence: TGTGCCAGCAGCCAATACCCCGGGGGAGAGGGTTCACCCCTCCACTTT. Amino acids: CASSQYPGGEGSPLHF.

The chain uses TRBV7-9 and TRBJ2-7; perhaps TRBD1 as D (6 bases). The CDR3 spans 16 residues. V was pared by 5 bases and J by 7 bases, with 24 bases between. Germline V gene sequence: CDR1 SEHNR, CDR2 FQNEAQ (reference sequence). The CDR3 DNA follows: TGTGCCAGCAGCGCGACCACCAGGGGACCTCTACGGGAGCAGTACTTC. It translates to CASSATTRGPLREQYF.

The J gene is TRBJ2-2, the V gene TRBV25-1; the match to TRBD2 covers 7 bases. V was pared by 9 bases and J by 1 base, with 5 bases of the junction left unmatched. The CDR3 covers 14 residues. Germline assignment: CDR1 MGHDK and CDR2 SYGVNS. The CDR3 reads CARQGGRNTGELFF. The CDR3 DNA reads TGTGCCAGGCAAGGCGGGAGGAACACCGGGGAGCTGTTTTTT.

The genes are TRBV10-2 and TRBJ2-7; 12 bases map to TRBD1. This CDR3 spans 15 amino acids. J gave up 7 bases and V 6 bases, and 10 bases lay outside the gene matches. Germline CDR1 reads WSHSY; CDR2 reads SAAADI. For the CDR3, the DNA is TGCGCCAGCAGAAGACCGGGACAGGGGGCTGGGGAGCAGTACTTC. Residues: CASRRPGQGAGEQYF.